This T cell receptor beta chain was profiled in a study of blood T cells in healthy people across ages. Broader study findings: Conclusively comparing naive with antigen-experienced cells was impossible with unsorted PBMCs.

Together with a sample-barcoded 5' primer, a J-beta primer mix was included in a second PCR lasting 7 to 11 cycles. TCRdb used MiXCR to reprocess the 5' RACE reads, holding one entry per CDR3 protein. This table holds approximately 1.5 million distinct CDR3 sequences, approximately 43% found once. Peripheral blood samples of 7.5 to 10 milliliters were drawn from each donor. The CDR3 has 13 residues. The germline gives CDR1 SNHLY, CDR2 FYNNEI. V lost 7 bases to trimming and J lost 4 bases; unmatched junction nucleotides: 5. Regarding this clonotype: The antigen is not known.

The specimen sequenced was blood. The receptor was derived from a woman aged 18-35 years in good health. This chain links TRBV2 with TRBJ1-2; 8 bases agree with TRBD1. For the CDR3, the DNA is TGTGCCAGCAAAAACCAGGGGGCCTATGGCTACACCTTC. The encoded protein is CASKNQGAYGYTF.